These 3 T cell receptor beta chains originate from one sample sequenced in a study of CD8 T cells in ankylosing spondylitis. Study results and limitations: Roughly eight highly homologous variants made up a TCR beta motif that seemed to typify ankylosing spondylitis blood.

Their antigen targets remain unknown. Using its own MiXCR run on the 5' RACE reads, TCRdb lists one record per CDR3 protein. The top ten hold under 0.6% of the sample, which has about 800,000 distinct CDR3 sequences, about 10% seen once. The specimen sequenced was blood, either unsorted or a sorted T cell fraction (not recorded which). All receptors derive from a male donor with ankylosing spondylitis.

The chain couples TRBV24-1 to TRBJ1-2, with 8 bases aligning to TRBD1. The trim removed 1 base at V and 14 bases at J, leaving 5 bases unmatched. Germline V CDR1 and CDR2: KGHDR, SFDVKD. This CDR3 contains 12 residues. The CDR3 spells CATSDFGTGHTF. CDR3 bases: TGTGCCACCAGTGATTTTGGGACAGGTCATACCTTC.

CDR3 DNA: TGCAGCGTTGATTGGGACAGGGCTAGGACAGATACGCAGTATTTT. Translating gives CSVDWDRARTDTQYF. The V gene is TRBV29-1, the J gene TRBJ2-3; 9 bases agree with TRBD1. With 3 bases clipped from V and 3 bases from J, the junction kept 7 bases outside the gene matches. The germline CDR1 and CDR2 sequences are SQVTM and ANQGSEA. The length of the CDR3 is 15 residues.

This clonotype was recorded many times. This sequence joins TRBV6-2 or TRBV6-3 and TRBJ2-2; 9 bases align to TRBD1. V was pared by 6 bases and J by 7 bases, with 6 bases of the junction left unmatched. Germline CDR1 and CDR2: MNHEY and SVGEGT. The CDR3 sequence is 14 residues long. CDR3 nucleotide sequence: TGTGCCAGCAGCCCCGGACAGGGGAACGGGGAGCTGTTTTTT. It translates to CASSPGQGNGELFF.